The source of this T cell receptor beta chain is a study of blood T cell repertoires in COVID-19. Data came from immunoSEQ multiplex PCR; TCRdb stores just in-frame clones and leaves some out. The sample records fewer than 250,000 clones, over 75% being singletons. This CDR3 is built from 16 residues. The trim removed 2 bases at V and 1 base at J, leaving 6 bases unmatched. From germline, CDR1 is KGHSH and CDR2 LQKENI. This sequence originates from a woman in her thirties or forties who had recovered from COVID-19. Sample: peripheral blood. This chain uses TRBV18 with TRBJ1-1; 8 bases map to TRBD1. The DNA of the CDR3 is TGTGCCAGCTCACCATTATCCGGGACAGGGAACACTGAAGCTTTCTTT. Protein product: CASSPLSGTGNTEAFF.